This record concerns one TCR beta chain sequence. There are 14 residues in the CDR3. The germline V gene has CDR1 SGHDT and CDR2 YYEEEE. V was clipped by 5 bases and J by 0 bases; unmatched bases: 5. Any patient presenting with uncontrolled infection, other autoimmune disease, pregnancy or lactation was left out. The blood specimen was taken at initial hyperthyroidism diagnosis, before any ophthalmopathy symptoms. The sample originates from a study of T cells in Graves' hyperthyroidism and ophthalmopathy. There were TCR beta CDR3 regions amplified from RNA transcripts. The study used the HTBI primer set for a first-round RT-PCR of the TCR CDR3. TCRdb reprocessed the multiplex PCR reads via MiXCR and lists one record per CDR3 protein. The table records approximately 370,000 distinct CDR3 sequences, about 18% of them present only once.

The chain links TRBV5-6 to TRBJ2-7, with 7 bases fitting TRBD1. Sequences were obtained from blood. The clonotype comes from a woman aged 25 to 39 with Graves' hyperthyroidism that later progressed to Graves' ophthalmopathy. CDR3 protein: CASRAGTDSYEQYF. The CDR3 bases are TGTGCCAGCAGGGCCGGGACAGACTCCTACGAGCAGTACTTC.